This T cell receptor beta chain was identified in a study of T cells in Graves' hyperthyroidism and ophthalmopathy. Study-level background: Blood from the periphery was taken at initial diagnosis, before any treatment.

Germline lookup yields CDR1 MDHEN and CDR2 SYDVKM. The CDR3 totals 13 residues. Trimming pared 9 bases from V and 5 bases from J, leaving 16 bases between. What was amplified from RNA transcripts were TCR beta CDR3 regions. RT-PCR in the first round (using the HTBI primer set) targeted the TCR CDR3. TCRdb independently ran MiXCR on the multiplex PCR reads; one entry per CDR3 protein. The sample contains about 270,000 distinct CDR3 sequences, under 30% of which appear only once. Study-level findings and limits: Most clonotypes that expanded in the thyroid above 0.001 also showed up in blood. The model's output predicted ophthalmopathy at a median of 6.5 months prior to onset.

About this clonotype: What it binds is unknown.

The diagnostic basis comprised clinical symptoms, serum thyroxine and TRAb, thyroid ultrasound and orbital computed tomography. The sequenced sample was blood. The clonotype was recovered from a man aged 35 to 55 with Graves' hyperthyroidism that later progressed to Graves' ophthalmopathy. The genes are TRBV28 and TRBJ1-2; tentatively, D is TRBD1 (6 bases). CDR3 coding DNA: TGTGCCAGTTCGGGACAAAAAAATTATGGCTACACCTTC. It codes for CASSGQKNYGYTF.